This TCR beta chain was sequenced for a study of shared clonotypes between healthy human individuals (TCRdb year 2020). Notes on the research overall: Three men and two women, aged 18 to 49 years, made up the cohort. For each donor, CD4 naive and CD4 memory were each run on three plates, CD8 naive on two plates, and CD8 memory on one plate. Libraries were prepared and TCR repertoires were sequenced by different laboratories using diverse techniques, in order to increase sequencing depth and limit assay-specific biases. Leukapheresis yielded between about 0.94 and 8.9 billion PBMCs per donor. Blood TCR repertoires of roughly five healthy adults were deeply sequenced to estimate repertoire size and the extent of clonotype sharing between individuals. Overall study outcomes, separate from this receptor: Compared with non-shared clonotypes, the clonotypes found in all four sorted-subset donors had higher generation probabilities. Incomplete sequencing was indicated by rarefaction of sorted-subset datasets, despite the large sequencing depth. The small number of donors limited the genetic and exposure-history diversity represented. Estimated clonotype richness was generally larger for naive than for memory subsets. Based on pairwise subsampling, the degree of clonotype sharing among donors was expected to be affected by sequencing depth. Sharing across four donors was observed for approximately 5% of naive CD4, 3% to 3.5% of naive CD8, over 2% of memory CD4, and around 0.42% of memory CD8 clonotypes. Sampling was limited to blood, and TCR repertoires in tissue likely differ from TCR repertoires in blood.

The trim is 5 bases for V and 2 bases for J, with a gap of 12 bases between the germline ends. The germline V gene sets CDR1 to MNHNS and CDR2 to SASEGT. The CDR3 covers 14 residues, taking in both the cysteine and the phenylalanine. The CDR3 DNA has 42 bases and is translated from base 1. About this clone: Its antigen remains undetermined. No much larger clone is present one base from it, and per-base qualities are unavailable.

TCR CDR3 regions were amplified from genomic DNA by multiplex PCR using the deep immunoSEQ assay. Extracted genomic DNA from each cell subset was spread evenly across all wells of several immunoSEQ 96-well plates, with each plate serving as a replicate. For sorted subsets, around 0.2 ug genomic DNA, equal to about 30,000 T cell genomes, was loaded into each replicate PCR. Purified libraries were measured with a Qubit 3.0 fluorometer, size-checked on a Bioanalyzer 2100, and measured again with the KAPA Library Quantification kit. Every immunoSEQ 96-well plate was sequenced on a separate single-read 150-cycle Illumina NextSeq 550 flow cell. The authors processed their data as follows. Because the immunoSEQ output held only junctional sequences and lacked quality scores, the filtering could not match the filtering applied to full-length reads. Sequences were annotated with PyIR, a Python wrapper for IgBLAST v1.9, and V/J genes and CDR3 were assigned using IMGT germline references. Reads with weak V/J assignments (E-value above 1e-6), missing CDR3, stop codons, out-of-frame junctions, or ambiguous translated residues were removed. V3J clonotypes were defined as sequences sharing an identical inferred V gene, J gene, and CDR3 amino acid sequence. Percentage overlap between repertoires was calculated by dividing the number of shared unique clonotypes by the size of the smaller repertoire. Repertoire richness was assessed with RTK rarefaction, the Chao1 estimator, and Recon v2.1 estimates of unobserved clonotypes. Generation probabilities were computed with OLGA for all TCRbeta clonotypes obtained by the gDNA method from a handful of donors. In TCRdb, the immuneACCESS table is reduced to in-frame sequences with V and J assigned. These tables do not hold every clone; where another copy was compared, an unresolved V gene accounts for under half, and the others remain unexplained. V and J calls and clone size follow that table, whereas D and trimming were derived from the DNA. The sample includes approximately 1.9 million clones, with 80% to 95% observed a single time. The ten largest clonotypes hold over 1.5% of the sample.

CD8 naive samples were CD45RO-negative cells positively selected for CCR7, giving a CD45RA+CCR7+ population that excluded TemRA cells. The donors were healthy, HIV-negative adults who had no recently reported acute infections or vaccinations. Only Caucasian adults living in Nashville, Tennessee, USA were represented among the donors. After blood collection by leukapheresis, PBMCs were isolated using Ficoll-Histopaque density gradient centrifugation and then cryopreserved in the vapor phase of liquid nitrogen. Analytical flow cytometry was used to check the purity and quantity of each magnetically sorted T cell population. Each sorted fraction had its genomic DNA isolated and then quantified by UV absorbance on a Nanodrop 2000c.

This receptor was identified in a man aged 18 to 35 in good health. Some clones in this sample may be carry-over from other donors' samples. The sequencing sample was made of naive CD8+ T cells from PBMCs. The sample's cell subset or site label, in plain terms: CD45RA+CCR7+. Recombination joined TRBV6-1 with TRBJ1-1; no D gene can be assigned with confidence. Here the CDR3 is given as CASSFSGGNTEAFF. The DNA sequence is as follows: TGTGCCAGCAGTTTTTCAGGAGGAAACACTGAAGCTTTCTTT.